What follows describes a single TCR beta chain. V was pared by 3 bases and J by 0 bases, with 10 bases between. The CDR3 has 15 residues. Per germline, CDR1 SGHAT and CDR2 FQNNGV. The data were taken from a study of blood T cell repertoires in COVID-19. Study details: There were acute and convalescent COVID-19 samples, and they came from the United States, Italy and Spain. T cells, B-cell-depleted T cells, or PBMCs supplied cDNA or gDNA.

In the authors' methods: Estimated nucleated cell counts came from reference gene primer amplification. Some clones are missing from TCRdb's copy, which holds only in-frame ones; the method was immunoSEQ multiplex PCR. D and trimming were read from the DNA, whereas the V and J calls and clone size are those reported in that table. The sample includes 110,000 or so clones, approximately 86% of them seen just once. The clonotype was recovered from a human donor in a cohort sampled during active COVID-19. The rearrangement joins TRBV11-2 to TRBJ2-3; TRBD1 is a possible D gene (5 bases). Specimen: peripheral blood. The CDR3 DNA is TGTGCCAGCAGCTTTGGGGCGCCTAGCACAGATACGCAGTATTTT. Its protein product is CASSFGAPSTDTQYF.